These 10 T cell receptor beta chains were all obtained from the same sample, sequenced in a study of technical replicates of blood from four donors. The protocol was immunoSEQ multiplex PCR, while the TCRdb copy is restricted to in-frame clones and leaves out a portion. The repertoire holds roughly 92,000 clones, with roughly 95% as singletons. The specimen was T cells isolated from PBMCs. These receptors came from a human donor in good health.

This chain uses TRBV19 with TRBJ1-2; unclear D gene. Germline V gives CDR1 LNHDA, CDR2 SQIVND (reference sequence). V lost 5 bases and J lost 3, with 10 bases in between. This CDR3 contains 13 residues. This CDR3 reads CASSRGLHYGYTF. In nucleotides, the CDR3 is TGTGCCAGTAGTCGAGGCCTCCACTATGGCTACACCTTC.

Only one count was recorded for this clone. This rearrangement joins TRBV19 to TRBJ1-5; unclear D gene. Germline CDR1 and CDR2: LNHDA and SQIVND (reference sequence). Trimming removed 0 bases from V and 1 base from J, with 4 bases in between. This CDR3 is built from 14 residues. CDR3 residues: CASSIDESNQPQHF. The CDR3 nucleotides are TGTGCCAGTAGTATAGACGAGAGCAATCAGCCCCAGCATTTT.

This chain connects TRBV30 to TRBJ1-1, with a weak D call TRBD1 (6 bases). Germline CDR1 GTSNPN, CDR2 SVGIG (reference sequence). V dropped 0 bases and J dropped 7 bases, with 12 bases sitting between them. The CDR3 extends over 13 amino acids. This CDR3 reads CAWSVRLTGEAFF. DNA for the CDR3: TGTGCCTGGAGTGTTCGGCTGACAGGTGAAGCTTTCTTT.

The chain links TRBV5-3 to TRBJ1-1, with 7 bases identical to TRBD1. TRBV5-3 is reported as an ORF; its role is uncertain. V lost 3 bases to trimming and J lost 8 bases; unmatched junction nucleotides: 7. The CDR3 covers 13 residues. As DNA, the CDR3 is TGTGCCAGAAGCTCCTCCCGGGACAGCGAAGCTTTCTTT. Protein product: CARSSSRDSEAFF.

CDR3 loop: CASSEDRAAIYEQYF. CDR3 nucleotides: TGTGCCAGCAGCGAGGACAGGGCAGCTATTTACGAGCAGTACTTC. V and J are TRBV6-1 and TRBJ2-7; 8 bases line up with TRBD1. The V and J ends lost 6 bases and 4 bases, in that order; junction bases with no gene match: 11. This CDR3 comprises 15 residues. Germline CDR1 MNHNS, CDR2 SASEGT.

The chain couples TRBV27 to TRBJ2-5; 9 bases align to TRBD1. The V gene's germline CDR1 is MNHEY and CDR2 SMNVEV (reference sequence). The CDR3 has 16 amino acids. After removal of 2 bases from V and 10 bases from J, the junction contained 14 bases not matched to a gene. CDR3 loop: CASSLNLRPGQGDQYF. In DNA form, the CDR3 reads TGTGCCAGCAGTTTAAATCTTCGACCGGGACAGGGCGACCAGTACTTC.

The rearrangement links TRBV28 to TRBJ1-2; tentative D call: TRBD1 (6 bases). Germline V gene lookup returns CDR1 MDHEN and CDR2 SYDVKM. The CDR3 totals 14 residues. The V and J ends lost 6 bases and 5 bases respectively, with 16 bases between them. The CDR3 DNA reads TGTGCCAGCAGGCCGGGACAAGAACCTTATGGCTACACCTTC. Encoded protein: CASRPGQEPYGYTF.

The chain has TRBV19 and TRBJ2-2, with 8 bases fitting TRBD2. Germline loops: CDR1 LNHDA, CDR2 SQIVND (reference sequence). V shed 2 bases and J 1 base; nucleotides not matched to a gene: 0. CDR3 length: 15 amino acids. The CDR3 loop reads CASSISGRNTGELFF. The CDR3 bases are TGTGCCAGTAGTATAAGCGGGAGGAACACCGGGGAGCTGTTTTTT. The full variable domain, with the rest looked up from reference TRBV19 and TRBJ2-2, is DGGITQSPKYLFRKEGQNVTLSCEQNLNHDAMYWYRQDPGQGLRLIYYSQIVNDFQKGDIAEGYSVSREKKESFPLTVTSAQKNPTAFYLCASSISGRNTGELFFGEGSRLTVL.

The chain uses TRBV9 and TRBJ2-3; the D gene is possibly TRBD2 (6 bases). The length of the CDR3 is 15 residues. V shed 3 bases and J shed 2 bases, with 13 bases lying between them. Germline lookup yields CDR1 SGDLS and CDR2 YYNGEE. The CDR3 sequence: CASSAPGLYTDTQYF. The CDR3 nucleotides read TGTGCCAGCAGCGCACCGGGACTGTACACAGATACGCAGTATTTT.

In DNA, the CDR3 is TGTGCCTGGAGTGTAATAGACAATGAGCAGTTCTTC. Amino acids: CAWSVIDNEQFF. The J gene is TRBJ2-1, the V gene TRBV30, with D hard to call. This CDR3 is built from 12 residues. Trimming stripped 0 bases from V and 5 bases from J, with 5 bases between. The germline CDR1 and CDR2 sequences are GTSNPN and SVGIG (reference sequence).